This T cell receptor (beta chain) appears in the sequencing data of a study of shared clonotypes between healthy human individuals. Study results and caveats: Only blood samples were collected, and tissue repertoires likely differ.

Spread over ten immunoSEQ deep assay plates, unsorted PBMC DNA underwent sequencing. The assay was immunoSEQ multiplex PCR, and TCRdb's table has in-frame clones only and misses some. Here the sample spans more than 400,000 clones, 78% being singletons. To note about this clone: The antigen is not known.

Donors included only healthy HIV-negative adults lacking recent acute infections or vaccinations. Genomic DNA, for the unsorted samples, came from about 90 million PBMCs. This TCR was sampled from a woman aged 40 to 49 in good health. Some clones in this sample may be carry-over from other donors' samples. The material sequenced was PBMCs.

The CDR3 region has the DNA TGTGCCAGCTCATTAGTTCGGCAGGGGTCCGATCAGCCCCAGCATTTT. It codes for CASSLVRQGSDQPQHF. The chain employs TRBV18 and TRBJ1-5; a possible D gene is TRBD1 (6 bases). The CDR3 runs to 16 residues. The germline CDR1 and CDR2 sequences are KGHSH and LQKENI. Trimming took off 5 bases at V and 5 bases at J, with 19 bases between the two ends.